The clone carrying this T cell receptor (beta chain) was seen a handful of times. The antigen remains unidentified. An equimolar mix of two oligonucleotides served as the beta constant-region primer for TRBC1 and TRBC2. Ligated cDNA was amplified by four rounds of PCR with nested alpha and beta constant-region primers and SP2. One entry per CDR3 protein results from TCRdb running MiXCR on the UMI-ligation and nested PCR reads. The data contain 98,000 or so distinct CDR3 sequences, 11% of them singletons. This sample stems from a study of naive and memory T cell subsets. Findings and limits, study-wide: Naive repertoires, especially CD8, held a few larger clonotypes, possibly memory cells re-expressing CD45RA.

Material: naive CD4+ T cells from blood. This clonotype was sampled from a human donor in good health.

The CDR3 region is CASSSGTGSTDTQYF. The CDR3 DNA sequence: TGTGCCAGCAGTTCCGGGACAGGGTCCACAGATACGCAGTATTTT. The chain employs TRBV7-9 and TRBJ2-3; 9 bases match TRBD1. After removal of 6 bases from V and 2 bases from J, the junction contained 6 bases not matched to a gene. The CDR3 covers 15 residues. Germline values: CDR1 SEHNR, CDR2 FQNEAQ (reference sequence). Combining the CDR3 with reference TRBV7-9 and TRBJ2-3 gives the whole variable domain DTGVSQNPRHKITKRGQNVTFRCDPISEHNRLYWYRQTLGQGPEFLTYFQNEAQLEKSRLLSDRFSAERPKGSFSTLEIQRTEQGDSAMYLCASSSGTGSTDTQYFGPGTRLTVL.